The entry below gives a single T cell receptor (beta chain) sequence along with its context. Its antigen is currently unknown. These data come from a study of shared clonotypes between healthy human individuals. Findings of the study overall: Lower generation probabilities were found for non-shared clonotypes than for those shared by all four donors.

CD4+ cells yielded CD45RA+ naive and CD45RA-negative memory subsets. Measured with immunoSEQ multiplex PCR; TCRdb has only the in-frame clones, and not every one. The sample lists 2 million to 2.5 million clones, under 97% occurring once. Material for sequencing was naive CD4+ T cells sorted from blood. Subset meaning: CD45RA+ positively selected. The receptor was isolated from a man aged 18 to 29 in good health.

CDR3 DNA: TGCGCCAGCAGCTTGGCCTCAGGGATGGAGACCCAGTACTTC. Translated: CASSLASGMETQYF. J is TRBJ2-5 and V is TRBV5-1, with D possibly TRBD1 on 5 matching bases. CDR1 SGHRS and CDR2 YFSETQ come from the germline V gene. Trimming took off 0 bases at V and 5 bases at J, with 11 bases between the two ends. There are 14 residues in the CDR3.